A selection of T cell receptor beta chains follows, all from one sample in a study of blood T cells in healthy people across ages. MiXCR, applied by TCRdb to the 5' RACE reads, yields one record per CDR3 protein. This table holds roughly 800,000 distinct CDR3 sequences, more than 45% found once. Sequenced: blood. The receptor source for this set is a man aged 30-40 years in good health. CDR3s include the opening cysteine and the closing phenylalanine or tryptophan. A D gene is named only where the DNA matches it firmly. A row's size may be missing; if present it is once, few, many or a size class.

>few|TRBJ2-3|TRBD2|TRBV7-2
TGTGCCAGCAGCCCCCAATCCCGGGAGGCGCAGTATTTT
CASSPQSREAQYF
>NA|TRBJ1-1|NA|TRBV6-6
TGTGCCAGCAGTTACTTTAAGTCCATGAACACTGAAGCTTTCTTT
CASSYFKSMNTEAFF
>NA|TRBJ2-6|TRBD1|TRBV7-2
TGTGCCAGCAGCTTACAGGCAGGGGGAAGCTCTGGGGCCAACGTCCTGACTTTC
CASSLQAGGSSGANVLTF
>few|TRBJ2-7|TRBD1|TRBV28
TGTGCCAGCAGTTCTCCGGACAGGCGTTCCTACGAGCAGTACTTC
CASSSPDRRSYEQYF
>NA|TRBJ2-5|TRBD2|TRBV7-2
TGTGCCAGCAGCTTAGATCCGACTAGCGGGGGGCAAAAGCAGTACTTC
CASSLDPTSGGQKQYF
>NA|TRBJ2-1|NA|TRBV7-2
TGTGCCAGCAGCTTAGATGTGATGGGGGGCCAGAAGGAGCAGTTCTTC
CASSLDVMGGQKEQFF
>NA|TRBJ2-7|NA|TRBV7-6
TGTGCCAGCAGCCCCTCCGGGAAGATGAGCCCGGGCGAGCAGTACTTC
CASSPSGKMSPGEQYF
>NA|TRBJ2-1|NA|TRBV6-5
TGTGCCAGCAGTTACTCGAACGGGGACTCCTACAATGAGCAGTTCTTC
CASSYSNGDSYNEQFF
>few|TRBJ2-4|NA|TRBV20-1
TGCAGTGCTGATGATGTGCGGCAGCCAAACATTCAGTACTTC
CSADDVRQPNIQYF
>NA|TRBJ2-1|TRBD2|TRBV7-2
TGTGCCAGCAGCACCCGGACTAGCGGGAGGGCCGACAATGAGCAGTTCTTC
CASSTRTSGRADNEQFF
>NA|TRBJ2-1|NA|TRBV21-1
TGTGCCAGCAGCAAAGAAGGAAAGTTCTTC
CASSKEGKFF
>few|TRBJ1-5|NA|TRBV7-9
TGTGCCAGCAGCATGGGGGATCAGCCCCAGCATTTT
CASSMGDQPQHF
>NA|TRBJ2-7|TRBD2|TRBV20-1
TGCAGTGCTGCGCCGCTAGCGGGAGATCTCTACGAGCAGTACTTC
CSAAPLAGDLYEQYF
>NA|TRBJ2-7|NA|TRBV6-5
TGTGCCAGCACCCACTCCCGGGGGTTTTCTATGGAGCAGTACTTC
CASTHSRGFSMEQYF
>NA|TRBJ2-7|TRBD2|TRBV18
TGTGCCAGCTCACCTGACGGACTAGCGGGAGTTCACGAGCAGTACTTC
CASSPDGLAGVHEQYF
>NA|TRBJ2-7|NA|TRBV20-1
TGCAGTGCCCGACATCCCTCCTACGAGCAGTACTTC
CSARHPSYEQYF
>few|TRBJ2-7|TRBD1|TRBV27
TGTGCCAGCCGATCGGCAGGGACAGGGGGCAGGTACGAGCAGTACTTC
CASRSAGTGGRYEQYF
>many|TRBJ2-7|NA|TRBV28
TGTGCCAGCGGCGGAGGGATCCACGAGCAGTACTTC
CASGGGIHEQYF
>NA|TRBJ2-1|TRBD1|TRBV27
TGTGCCAGCAGTTTTGCCAGGGGGCTAGGAGAGCAGTTCTTC
CASSFARGLGEQFF
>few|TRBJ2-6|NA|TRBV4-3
TGCGCCAGCAGCCAACAGGGTAGTGGGGCCAACGTCCTGACTTTC
CASSQQGSGANVLTF
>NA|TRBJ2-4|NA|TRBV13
TGTGCCAGCGGGGTAGCCAAAAACATTCAGTACTTC
CASGVAKNIQYF
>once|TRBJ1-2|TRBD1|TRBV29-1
TGCAGCGTTTATGTGACAGGGATAGGCTACACCTTC
CSVYVTGIGYTF
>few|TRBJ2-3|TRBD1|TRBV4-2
TGTGCCAGCAGCCAAGAGATGGGCTTAAGGCTGGCTACAGGGGGACTCACAGATACGCAGTATTTT
CASSQEMGLRLATGGLTDTQYF
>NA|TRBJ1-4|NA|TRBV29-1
TGCAGCGTTACGGACAGCCGTAATGAAAAACTGTTTTTT
CSVTDSRNEKLFF
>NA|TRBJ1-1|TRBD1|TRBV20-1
TGCAGTGCTAGCGTGACAGGGGGAACCACTGAAGCTTTCTTT
CSASVTGGTTEAFF
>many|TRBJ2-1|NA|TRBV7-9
TGTGCCAGCATCGGCGGCTCCTACTCACATCACAATGAGCAGTTCTTC
CASIGGSYSHHNEQFF
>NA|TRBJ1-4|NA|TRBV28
TGTGCCAGCAGTTTCGAGGGGCTGGGGGAAAAACTGTTTTTT
CASSFEGLGEKLFF
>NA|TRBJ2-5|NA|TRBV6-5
TGTGCCAGCAAGGAAAACCAAGAGACCCAGTACTTC
CASKENQETQYF
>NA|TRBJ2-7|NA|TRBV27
TGTGCCAGCAATTCCGTTCGGGACGGGTCCTACGAGCAGTACTTC
CASNSVRDGSYEQYF
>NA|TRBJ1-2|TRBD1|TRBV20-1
TGCAGTGCTACTCCTCCCTGGACAGGGTTGACAGACTATGGCTACACCTTC
CSATPPWTGLTDYGYTF
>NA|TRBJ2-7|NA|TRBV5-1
TGCGCCAGCAGGGACCCGAGCTCCTACGAGCAGTACTTC
CASRDPSSYEQYF
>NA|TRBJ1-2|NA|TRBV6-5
TGTGCCAGCAGTTTCCAACCCAGGGATGGCTACACCTTC
CASSFQPRDGYTF
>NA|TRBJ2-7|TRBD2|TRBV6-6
TGTGCCAGCAGTTGGACTAGCGGGAGGGAGGGGTTCCAGTACTTC
CASSWTSGREGFQYF
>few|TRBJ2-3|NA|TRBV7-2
TGTGCCAGCAGCTTAGGGGCAGACACAGATACGCAGTATTTT
CASSLGADTDTQYF
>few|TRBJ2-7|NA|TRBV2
TGTGCCAGCAGTGGCACTAGCTCACGCGAGCAGTACTTC
CASSGTSSREQYF
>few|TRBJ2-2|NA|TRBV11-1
TGTGCCAGCAGCCGCCAAGACTACTACACCGGGGAGCTGTTTTTT
CASSRQDYYTGELFF
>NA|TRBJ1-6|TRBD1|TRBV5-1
TGCGCCAGCAGCAGTTCCGGGACAGGGGGATATAATTCACCCCTCCACTTT
CASSSSGTGGYNSPLHF
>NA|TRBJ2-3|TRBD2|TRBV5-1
TGCGCCAGCAACCGGGGGGGCGGGAATACGCAGTATTTT
CASNRGGGNTQYF
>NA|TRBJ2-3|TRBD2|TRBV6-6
TGTGCCAGCAGGTCGGGGGGGGGAAACACAGATACGCAGTATTTT
CASRSGGGNTDTQYF
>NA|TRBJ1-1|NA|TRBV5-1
TGCGCCAGCAGCCTCGACACCGAAGAAGCTTTCTTT
CASSLDTEEAFF
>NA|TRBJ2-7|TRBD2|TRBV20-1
TGCAGTGCTAGAGATCCCGTTTCTACTAGCGGGTACGAGCAGTACTTC
CSARDPVSTSGYEQYF
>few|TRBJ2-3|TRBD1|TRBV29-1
TGCAGCGTTGCCGCGCAGGGGGTAAATACGCAGTATTTT
CSVAAQGVNTQYF
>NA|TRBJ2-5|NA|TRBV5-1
TGCGCCAGCAGGGTCGGATTCACTCAAGAGACCCAGTACTTC
CASRVGFTQETQYF
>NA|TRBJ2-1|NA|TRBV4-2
TGTGCCAGCAGCTCCACTTACTCGGTAGATGAGCAGTTCTTC
CASSSTYSVDEQFF
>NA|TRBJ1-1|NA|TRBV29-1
TGCAGCGTTGGGGGTAATGGGCAGGGCCAAGCTTTCTTT
CSVGGNGQGQAFF
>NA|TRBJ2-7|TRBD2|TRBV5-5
TGTGCCAGCAGTTTGGGACTAGCGGGTTTTCACAATGAGCAGTACTTC
CASSLGLAGFHNEQYF
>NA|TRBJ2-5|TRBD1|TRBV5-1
TGCGCCAGCAGCTCTGGACAGGGGGCTAGAGAGACCCAGTACTTC
CASSSGQGARETQYF
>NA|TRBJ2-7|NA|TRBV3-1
TGTGCCAGCAGCCAAGATAGGACCGCTCGGAACGAGCAGTACTTC
CASSQDRTARNEQYF
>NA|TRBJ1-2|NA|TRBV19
TGTGCCAGTCGCCCGGAGGCGAAAGGCGGCTACACCTTC
CASRPEAKGGYTF
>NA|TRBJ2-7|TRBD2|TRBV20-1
TGCAGTGCTAGGAGGGGACTAGCGGGTAGAACCTACGAGCAGTACTTC
CSARRGLAGRTYEQYF